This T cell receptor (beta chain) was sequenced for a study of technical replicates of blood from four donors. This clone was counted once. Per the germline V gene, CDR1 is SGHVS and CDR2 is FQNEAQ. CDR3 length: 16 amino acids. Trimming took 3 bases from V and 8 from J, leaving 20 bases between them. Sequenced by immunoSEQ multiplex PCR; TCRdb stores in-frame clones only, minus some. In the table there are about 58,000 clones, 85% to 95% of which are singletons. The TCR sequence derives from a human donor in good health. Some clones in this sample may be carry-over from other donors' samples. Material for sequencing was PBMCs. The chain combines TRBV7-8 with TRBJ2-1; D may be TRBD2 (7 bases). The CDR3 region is CASSFRSTGGRDEQFF. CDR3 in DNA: TGTGCCAGCAGCTTTAGGAGCACCGGGGGGCGGGATGAGCAGTTCTTC.